Presented here are 20 T cell receptor beta chains from one specimen sequenced in a study of blood T cell repertoires in COVID-19. Method: immunoSEQ multiplex PCR; TCRdb's copy keeps in-frame clones and lacks some. This sample has around 190,000 clones; under 85% occur once, and the top ten carry roughly 7.1%. Sequenced input: peripheral blood. The receptors shown here come from a human donor in a cohort sampled during active COVID-19.

V gene TRBV1 combines with J gene TRBJ2-2; the D call of TRBD2 is as the table states it, not checked on the DNA. TRBV1 is reported as a pseudogene. The CDR3 spans 20 residues. The CDR3 region has the DNA TGCACCAGCAGCCAAGCCGGACTAGCGGGGGGGCCGCTGGACACCGGGGAGCTGTTTTTT. It specifies CTSSQAGLAGGPLDTGELFF.

This clone has just one count. The chain has TRBV15 and TRBJ1-2; 12 bases agree with TRBD1. Germline V gene lookup returns CDR1 LNHNV and CDR2 YYDKDF (reference sequence). Trimming removed 2 bases from V and 8 bases from J; junction bases left unmatched: 6. The CDR3 sequence is 15 residues long. The CDR3: CATSRRGQGARGYTF. CDR3 in DNA: TGTGCCACCAGCAGAAGGGGACAGGGGGCGCGGGGCTACACCTTC.

This clone was detected once. The genes are TRBV19 and TRBJ1-5; 9 bases line up with TRBD1. After removal of 7 bases from V and 3 bases from J, the junction contained 13 bases not matched to a gene. CDR3 length: 17 amino acids. CDR1 and CDR2 (germline): LNHDA, SQIVND (reference sequence). The CDR3 DNA reads TGTGCCAGTACCCCTTGGGGACAGGGTAGAAACAATCAGCCCCAGCATTTT. Translating it yields CASTPWGQGRNNQPQHF.

This clone occurred once. The gene calls are TRBV6-1 and TRBJ1-4; 7 bases agree with TRBD1. V trimming: 3 bases; J trimming: 7 bases; junction bases outside the gene matches: 8. The V gene's germline CDR1 is MNHNS and CDR2 SASEGT. This CDR3 is built from 15 residues. DNA of the CDR3: TGTGCCAGCAGTGAGGGACAGCCCTGGGGTGAAAAACTGTTTTTT. Its translation: CASSEGQPWGEKLFF.

The chain links TRBV11-3 to TRBJ1-1, with D perhaps TRBD1 (5 bases). This CDR3 has 17 residues. Germline loops: CDR1 SGHNT, CDR2 YENEEA. Trimming shortened V by 6 bases and J by 0 bases, and 20 bases separated the two germline ends. CDR3 DNA: TGTGCCAGCAGTCCTCCGCGGACACCCTTCATGAACACTGAAGCTTTCTTT. The encoded protein is CASSPPRTPFMNTEAFF.

V and J are TRBV6-5 and TRBJ1-1; D is ambiguous. The CDR3 contains 12 residues. Trimming stripped 6 bases from V and 5 bases from J, with 10 bases between. Per germline, CDR1 MNHEY and CDR2 SVGAGI. CDR3 DNA: TGTGCCAGCAGAAACTCGGGGACTGAAGCTTTCTTT. It yields the protein CASRNSGTEAFF.

This clone appeared a single time. This chain joins TRBV9 and TRBJ2-7; a weak D match, TRBD1 (6 bases). In germline, CDR1 is SGDLS, CDR2 YYNGEE. The CDR3 contains 15 residues. The ends were cut back, 4 bases at V and 4 bases at J, with 18 bases in the middle. The CDR3 region has the DNA TGTGCCAGCAGCCCCCAAGGGGGAAGCTCATACGAGCAGTACTTC. Translation gives CASSPQGGSSYEQYF.

This clone is a singleton in its sample. The chain recombines TRBV12-3 or TRBV12-4 with TRBJ1-2; D may be TRBD1 (6 bases). Trimming removed 6 bases at V and 6 bases at J, with 11 bases between. CDR3 length equals 12 residues. The CDR3 here is CASSRGIDGYTF. DNA of the CDR3: TGTGCCAGCAGCAGGGGAATTGATGGCTACACCTTC.

The rearrangement joins TRBV7-3 to TRBJ1-1, with TRBD1 matching over 7 bases. The CDR3 loop spans 13 amino acids. Trimming cost V 5 bases and J 5 bases; bases outside gene matches: 5. CDR1 and CDR2 (germline): SGHTA, FQGTGA. The CDR3, as DNA: TGTGCCAGCAGCGCCGACAGGGTAACTGAAGCTTTCTTT. This codes for CASSADRVTEAFF.

Sample share makes this clone medium-sized. The chain recombines TRBV29-1 with TRBJ2-7, with 10 bases aligning to TRBD1. CDR1 and CDR2 (germline): SQVTM, ANQGSEA. There are 12 residues in the CDR3. V lost 8 bases to trimming and J lost 5 bases; unmatched junction nucleotides: 6. The CDR3 bases are TGCAGCACTCGGACAGGGGGGAACGAGCAGTACTTC. This codes for CSTRTGGNEQYF.

The chain couples TRBV2 to TRBJ1-1; D may be TRBD1 (6 bases). The CDR3 is 13 amino acids. CDR1 is SNHLY and CDR2 is FYNNEI in the germline V gene. V lost 6 bases to trimming and J lost 7 bases, with 15 bases between them. The CDR3 bases are TGTGCCAGCAGGGAGGGGGGGGTGAGTGAAGCTTTCTTT. Amino acids: CASREGGVSEAFF. The full variable domain, with the rest looked up from reference TRBV2 and TRBJ1-1, is EPEVTQTPSHQVTQMGQEVILRCVPISNHLYFYWYRQILGQKVEFLVSFYNNEISEKSEIFDDQFSVERPDGSNFTLKIRSTKLEDSAMYFCASREGGVSEAFFGQGTRLTVV.

The chain recombines TRBV19 with TRBJ2-7; D is possibly TRBD1 (5 bases). The V and J ends lost 3 bases and 10 bases respectively, with 16 bases between them. Germline V gene data show CDR1 as LNHDA and CDR2 as SQIVND (reference sequence). This CDR3 contains 13 residues. The CDR3 here is CASSMGQAGPQYF. CDR3 DNA: TGTGCCAGTAGTATGGGGCAGGCTGGGCCCCAGTACTTC.

This sequence joins TRBV20-1 and TRBJ1-1, with D hard to call. This CDR3 has 12 residues. Germline assignment: CDR1 DFQATT and CDR2 SNEGSKA (reference sequence). V lost 3 bases and J lost 11, with 16 bases in between. CDR3 DNA: TGCAGTGCTAGTCCCGGGGTTAGGAGTGCTTTCTTT. Its protein product is CSASPGVRSAFF.

The chain recombines TRBV6-6 with TRBJ1-5, with D possibly being TRBD1 (5 bases). Germline V lookup: CDR1 MNHNY, CDR2 SVGAGI (reference sequence). This CDR3 region has 16 residues. V was cut by 6 bases and J by 5 bases, with 20 bases left in between. CDR3 amino acids: CASRGARVDHDQPQHF. The CDR3 nucleotides are TGTGCCAGCAGAGGGGCCCGGGTAGACCATGATCAGCCCCAGCATTTT.

The rearrangement links TRBV10-3 to TRBJ2-2; 11 bases are shared with TRBD2. V gave up 2 bases and J gave up 4 bases; unmatched junction bases: 6. The length of the CDR3 is 17 residues. CDR1 ENHRY and CDR2 SYGVKD come from the germline V gene. The CDR3 is CAISELTSGGTTGELFF. The CDR3 nucleotides read TGTGCCATCAGTGAGCTTACTAGCGGGGGTACCACCGGGGAGCTGTTTTTT.

This chain connects TRBV7-3 to TRBJ2-7; 7 bases agree with TRBD1. The CDR3 is made up of 13 amino acids. Per the germline V gene, CDR1 is SGHTA and CDR2 is FQGTGA. The trim removed 2 bases at V and 2 bases at J, leaving 0 bases unmatched. The CDR3 nucleotides are TGTGCCAGCAGCTTAGACAGGGCCTACGAGCAGTACTTC. Amino acid sequence: CASSLDRAYEQYF.

This chain links TRBV28 with TRBJ1-1; D is perhaps TRBD1 (5 bases). The germline CDR1 and CDR2 sequences are MDHEN and SYDVKM. This CDR3 region has 13 residues. Deletions cut 6 bases from V and 6 bases from J, with 14 bases between. For the CDR3, the DNA is TGTGCCAGCAGACCCCCAGGGCTCCCTGAAGCTTTCTTT. This gives the protein CASRPPGLPEAFF.

In its sample, this clone was seen a few times. The rearrangement joins TRBV5-6 to TRBJ1-2, with D unclear. The germline CDR1 and CDR2 sequences are SGHDT and YYEEEE. The germline V and J ends were trimmed by 0 bases and 7 bases, with 7 bases remaining between them. The CDR3 is 12 amino acids. Here the CDR3 reads CASSLGFGGYTF. The DNA of the CDR3 is TGTGCCAGCAGCTTGGGGTTCGGTGGCTACACCTTC.

This clone was seen just once. J is TRBJ2-2 and V is TRBV9, with TRBD2 matching 11 bases. In germline, CDR1 is SGDLS, CDR2 YYNGEE. This CDR3 has 15 amino acids. Germline trimming cut 4 bases from V and 7 bases from J; bases unmatched to any gene: 6. CDR3 loop: CASSSRLAGNGELFF. The CDR3 nucleotides read TGTGCCAGCAGCTCACGACTAGCGGGGAACGGGGAGCTGTTTTTT.

As for this clone: The same CDR3 arises from other DNA sequences in this sample as well. The chain has TRBV7-9 and TRBJ2-7; 13 positions agree with TRBD2. J lost 3 bases, V lost 5 bases, and 4 bases had no gene match. This CDR3 has 15 residues. The germline gives CDR1 SEHNR, CDR2 FQNEAQ (reference sequence). The CDR3 region has the DNA TGTGCCAGCAGCCCTCGGACTAGCGGGGGCTACGAGCAGTACTTC. It is translated as CASSPRTSGGYEQYF.